The 22 T cell receptor beta chains below come from one sample, sequenced in a study of blood T cells in healthy people across ages. Through a sample-barcoded 5' primer and a J-beta primer mix, a second PCR was run for about 6 to 11 cycles. TCRdb redid the calling of the 5' RACE reads with MiXCR, one entry per CDR3 protein. The data show 700,000 to 850,000 distinct CDR3 sequences, about 53% seen once. Sequencing was done on a sample of blood. The origin of the receptors is a man aged 80 or over in good health.

V gene TRBV14 combines with J gene TRBJ2-1, with D possibly matching TRBD1 (6 bases). V was shortened by 1 base and J by 9 bases, with 13 bases between the two germline ends. From germline, CDR1 is SGHDN and CDR2 FVKESK. This CDR3 is built from 14 residues. As DNA, the CDR3 is TGTGCCAGCAGCCAAGCCCGAGGGGGAAGTGAGCAGTTCTTC. Protein: CASSQARGGSEQFF.

V is TRBV28 and J is TRBJ2-1, with D possibly being TRBD2 (6 bases). The last part of the DNA fits TRBJ2-7 better; the J call may be wrong. Germline V lookup: CDR1 MDHEN, CDR2 SYDVKM. This CDR3 is 14 amino acids long. CDR3 loop: CASPPAGNNNEQYF. CDR3 sequence (DNA): TGTGCCAGCCCCCCGGCGGGAAACAACAATGAGCAGTACTTC.

The rearrangement uses TRBV7-3 and TRBJ2-1, with D tentatively TRBD2 (5 bases). Near its end, the DNA agrees better with TRBJ2-7, so the J call may be wrong. Germline V gene data show CDR1 as SGHTA and CDR2 as FQGTGA. The CDR3 consists of 16 residues. The CDR3 nucleotides read TGTGCCAGCAGCTTAAGCGGGCTTAGCTCCTACAATGAGCAGTACTTC. As protein: CASSLSGLSSYNEQYF.

A few counts support this clonotype. The chain employs TRBV7-9 and TRBJ2-3; D unresolved. CDR3 size: 14 residues. Germline CDR1 SEHNR, CDR2 FQNEAQ (reference sequence). Trimming removed 3 bases from V and 0 bases from J, with 7 bases in between. CDR3 residues: CASSFTKSTDTQYF. The CDR3 DNA sequence: TGTGCCAGCAGCTTTACGAAGAGCACAGATACGCAGTATTTT.

This clonotype came up a few times. V is TRBV7-2 and J is TRBJ1-5; weak D call: TRBD1 (6 bases). V was clipped by 5 bases and J by 2 bases, with 16 bases between them. CDR1 and CDR2 from the germline V gene are SGHTA and FQGNSA. The CDR3 runs 16 residues. CDR3 sequence reads: CASSPGGGSGNQPQHF. The CDR3 coding sequence is TGTGCCAGCAGCCCTGGTGGGGGCAGCGGCAATCAGCCCCAGCATTTT.

The chain links TRBV6-1 to TRBJ2-7; the D call may be TRBD1 or TRBD2 (5 bases each). This CDR3 spans 14 amino acids. Germline V gives CDR1 MNHNS, CDR2 SASEGT. V gave up 7 bases and J gave up 6 bases, with 19 bases separating them. The CDR3 DNA reads TGTGCCAGCACCGGGCGAGGGACCGCCGGCGAGCAGTACTTC. This sequence encodes CASTGRGTAGEQYF.

This clonotype was seen a handful of times. The chain employs TRBV10-3 and TRBJ1-2; unclear D gene. CDR1 and CDR2 (germline): ENHRY, SYGVKD. Trimming stripped 2 bases from V and 8 bases from J, with 9 bases between. The CDR3 loop spans 12 amino acids. CDR3 region: CAISEPWRGYTF. The DNA of the CDR3 is TGTGCCATCAGTGAGCCATGGAGGGGCTACACCTTC.

This clonotype has more than one count but fewer than ten. The chain's CDR3 is CASSVLQVAGTEAFF. CDR3 nucleotides: TGCGCCAGCAGCGTACTCCAGGTGGCAGGTACTGAAGCTTTCTTT. The chain uses TRBV5-1 and TRBJ1-1, with D unresolved. CDR1 is SGHRS and CDR2 is YFSETQ in the germline V gene. CDR3 length: 15 amino acids. Trimming took off 4 bases at V and 5 bases at J, with 18 bases between the two ends.

In its sample, this clonotype was seen a few times. V and J are TRBV6-2 or TRBV6-3 and TRBJ2-1; no definite D call. Germline CDR1 and CDR2: MNHEY and SVGEGT. The CDR3 is 12 residues long. Between the trimmed V and J ends, which lost 5 bases and 7 bases, there was a span of 9 bases. The CDR3, as DNA: TGTGCCAGCAGTAACCCTACGAATGAGCAGTTCTTC. This sequence encodes CASSNPTNEQFF.

The V gene is TRBV4-1, the J gene TRBJ2-7; no firm D call. The V end was cut by 0 bases, the J end by 8 bases, with 20 bases between. This CDR3 comprises 16 residues. Germline values: CDR1 MGHRA, CDR2 YSYEKL. The CDR3 nucleotides are TGCGCCAGCAGCCAAGAGGCTGGGCCAGTGAGAAGCAAGCAGTACTTC. This sequence encodes CASSQEAGPVRSKQYF.

This clonotype was recorded only once. This chain uses TRBV18 with TRBJ1-1; no clear D gene. The CDR3 spans 14 residues. Germline V gives CDR1 KGHSH, CDR2 LQKENI. Between the trimmed V and J ends, which lost 3 bases and 2 bases, there was a span of 10 bases. CDR3 in DNA: TGTGCCAGCTCACCCCAGTCAGGCAACACTGAAGCTTTCTTT. As protein: CASSPQSGNTEAFF.

This clonotype was detected only once. Written as DNA, the CDR3 is TGCAGTGCTAGACCCTCCGGGGCAGGGATCTACGAGCAGTACTTC. Translation: CSARPSGAGIYEQYF. This chain uses TRBV20-1 with TRBJ2-7; either TRBD1 or TRBD2 may supply D (5 bases each). V was clipped by 2 bases and J by 3 bases, with 17 bases between them. Germline CDR1 DFQATT, CDR2 SNEGSKA (reference sequence). This CDR3 has 15 amino acids.

The rearrangement links TRBV5-1 to TRBJ2-1; possible D gene TRBD2, 5 bases. With 4 bases removed from V and 0 bases from J, the gap between germline ends came to 11 bases. This CDR3 region has 15 residues. The V gene's germline CDR1 is SGHRS and CDR2 YFSETQ. CDR3 in amino acids: CASSTTRDSYNEQFF. The CDR3 coding sequence is TGCGCCAGCAGCACTACTAGGGACTCCTACAATGAGCAGTTCTTC.

The chain combines TRBV7-9 with TRBJ1-5, with D possibly being TRBD1 (6 bases). CDR3 size: 18 residues. The V end was cut by 1 base, the J end by 2 bases, with 18 bases between. Germline CDR1 and CDR2: SEHNR and FQNEAQ (reference sequence). Written as DNA, the CDR3 is TGTGCCAGCAGCTTAGTCAGCCAGGGGAGGGGTGGCAATCAGCCCCAGCATTTT. Translating it yields CASSLVSQGRGGNQPQHF. Based on the CDR3 plus reference TRBV7-9 and TRBJ1-5, the full variable domain is DTGVSQNPRHKITKRGQNVTFRCDPISEHNRLYWYRQTLGQGPEFLTYFQNEAQLEKSRLLSDRFSAERPKGSFSTLEIQRTEQGDSAMYLCASSLVSQGRGGNQPQHFGDGTRLSIL.

This clonotype was detected only once. The junction shows a germline mismatch at one end, possibly a read error. The V gene is TRBV6-5, the J gene TRBJ2-7, with a weak D call TRBD2 (5 bases). The CDR3 totals 16 residues. The germline V gene encodes CDR1 MNHEY and CDR2 SVGAGI. CDR3 in amino acids: CAGSYSWGASTYEQYF. In nucleotides, the CDR3 is TGTGCCGGCAGTTACTCGTGGGGAGCTAGCACCTACGAGCAGTACTTC.

This chain links TRBV6-5 with TRBJ1-2; 8 bases agree with TRBD1. The CDR3 covers 15 residues. Looked up from germline, CDR1 is MNHEY and CDR2 is SVGAGI. The junction had 9 bases not matched to a gene; V was cut back by 6 bases and J by 3 bases. The chain's CDR3 is CASREGQVSYYGYTF. The CDR3 region has the DNA TGTGCCAGCAGGGAGGGACAGGTCTCTTACTATGGCTACACCTTC.

This clonotype was seen only a few times. The rearrangement links TRBV10-3 to TRBJ2-3; no clear D gene. The CDR3 has 14 residues. V was clipped by 3 bases and J by 14 bases, with 21 bases between them. Germline lookup yields CDR1 ENHRY and CDR2 SYGVKD. CDR3 region: CAISDIGFVRYAYF. The CDR3 DNA reads as TGTGCCATCAGTGATATAGGGTTTGTCAGATACGCGTATTTT.

This chain links TRBV21-1 with TRBJ2-5; TRBD1, as called in the table, went unchecked against the DNA. TRBV21-1 is flagged as a pseudogene. This CDR3 has 15 amino acids. The CDR3, as DNA: TGTGCCAGCGTATCGGGGGACACGATCTTCTATGAGCAGTACTTC. Translation: CASVSGDTIFYEQYF.

This chain uses TRBV3-1 with TRBJ2-4; 10 bases match TRBD2. Germline CDR1 reads LGHDT; CDR2 reads YNNKEL (reference sequence). The CDR3 runs 14 residues. Trimming took 4 bases from V and 7 from J; bases not matched to a gene: 4. CDR3 bases: TGTGCCAGCAGCCCTAGCGGGAGAGGTAACATTCAGTACTTC. Translation gives CASSPSGRGNIQYF. The full variable domain, with the rest looked up from reference TRBV3-1 and TRBJ2-4, is DTAVSQTPKYLVTQMGNDKSIKCEQNLGHDTMYWYKQDSKKFLKIMFSYNNKELIINETVPNRFSPKSPDKAHLNLHINSLELGDSAVYFCASSPSGRGNIQYFGAGTRLSVL.

Concerning this clonotype: The junction differs from germline at one of its ends, possibly a read error. The rearrangement links TRBV6-1 to TRBJ1-5, with D uncertain. This CDR3 contains 17 residues. Germline V gives CDR1 MNHNS, CDR2 SASEGT. Here the CDR3 DNA reads TGTACCAGCACCCATCCAGGTGGGGTAGGTGGCAATCAGCCCCAGCATTTT. The encoded protein is CTSTHPGGVGGNQPQHF.

V is TRBV6-6 and J is TRBJ1-2; TRBD1 might be the D (6 bases). The CDR3 totals 15 residues. Trimming removed 0 bases at V and 7 bases at J, with 15 bases between. Germline assignment: CDR1 MNHNY and CDR2 SVGAGI (reference sequence). Here the CDR3 reads CASSYSTGQGGGYTF. The CDR3 bases are TGTGCCAGCAGTTACTCGACGGGACAAGGAGGTGGCTACACCTTC.

J is TRBJ1-5 and V is TRBV2; D is perhaps TRBD1 (5 bases). Germline V gene lookup returns CDR1 SNHLY and CDR2 FYNNEI. The CDR3 has 14 amino acids. V was shortened by 10 bases and J by 6 bases, with 19 bases between the two germline ends. CDR3 loop: CATSAGPARQPQHF. The CDR3 nucleotides read TGTGCCACCTCGGCGGGACCGGCGCGTCAGCCCCAGCATTTT. Full variable domain (rest looked up from reference TRBV2 and TRBJ1-5): EPEVTQTPSHQVTQMGQEVILRCVPISNHLYFYWYRQILGQKVEFLVSFYNNEISEKSEIFDDQFSVERPDGSNFTLKIRSTKLEDSAMYFCATSAGPARQPQHFGDGTRLSIL.